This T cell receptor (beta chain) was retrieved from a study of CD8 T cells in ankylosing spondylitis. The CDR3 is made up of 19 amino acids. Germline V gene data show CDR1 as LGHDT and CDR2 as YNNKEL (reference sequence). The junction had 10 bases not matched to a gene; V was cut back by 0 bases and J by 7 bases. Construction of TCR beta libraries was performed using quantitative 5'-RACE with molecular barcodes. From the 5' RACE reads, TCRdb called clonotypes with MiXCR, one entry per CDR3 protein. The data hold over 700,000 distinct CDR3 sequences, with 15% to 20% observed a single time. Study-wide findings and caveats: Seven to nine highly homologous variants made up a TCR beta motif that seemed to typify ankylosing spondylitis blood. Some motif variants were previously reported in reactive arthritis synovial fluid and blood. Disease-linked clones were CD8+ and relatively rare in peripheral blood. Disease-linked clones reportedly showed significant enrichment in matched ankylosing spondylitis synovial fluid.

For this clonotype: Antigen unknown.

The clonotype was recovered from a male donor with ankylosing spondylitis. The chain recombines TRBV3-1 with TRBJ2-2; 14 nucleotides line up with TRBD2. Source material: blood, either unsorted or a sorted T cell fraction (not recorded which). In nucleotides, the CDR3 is TGTGCCAGCAGCCAAGATTCCGGGACTAGCGGGGGTTTGGTCGGGGAGCTGTTTTTT. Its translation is CASSQDSGTSGGLVGELFF. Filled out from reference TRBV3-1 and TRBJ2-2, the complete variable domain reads DTAVSQTPKYLVTQMGNDKSIKCEQNLGHDTMYWYKQDSKKFLKIMFSYNNKELIINETVPNRFSPKSPDKAHLNLHINSLELGDSAVYFCASSQDSGTSGGLVGELFFGEGSRLTVL.